The entry below describes one T cell receptor (beta chain). What it recognizes is unknown. The sample belongs to a study of T cells after yellow fever vaccination. Study-level findings and limits: Clonotype sharing between CD4 and CD8 compartments was small. Most primary-vaccination clones recurred post-booster (around 97% CD4, 88% CD8).

A 5'RACE template-switching step, the method used to make TCR cDNA, added a universal primer site and UMIs. TCRdb passed the 5' RACE reads through MiXCR, listing each CDR3 protein once. The table lists approximately 350,000 distinct CDR3 sequences, more than 9% of them singletons. The CDR3 consists of 14 residues. V lost 0 bases and J lost 4, with 10 bases in between. The germline V gene encodes CDR1 MNHEY and CDR2 SVGAGI. The chain has TRBV6-5 and TRBJ2-7; TRBD2 is a possible D gene (5 bases). Material: PBMCs, obtained on the day of the first yellow fever vaccination. The sequence derives from a man aged 18 to 29 who received the YFV17D yellow fever vaccine. CDR3 in amino acids: CASSYSGVLYEQYF. The DNA for the CDR3 is TGTGCCAGCAGTTACTCCGGGGTCTTATACGAGCAGTACTTC.